This TCR beta chain was identified in a study of blood T cell repertoires in COVID-19. Per the study methods: Scientists estimated how many nucleated cells there were by amplifying reference gene primers. Assay used: immunoSEQ multiplex PCR; TCRdb lists only in-frame clones, some missing. V, J and clone size are taken as reported in that table, and D and trimming were inferred from the DNA itself. Of around 190,000 clones in the sample, roughly 86% were seen once. V shed 5 bases, J shed 7 bases, and the junction held 5 bases outside the gene matches. The CDR3 runs 15 residues. Germline V gene sequence: CDR1 SGHTA, CDR2 FQGNSA.

This sequence joins TRBV7-2 and TRBJ2-1; 13 bases fit TRBD2. Sequencing was carried out using peripheral blood. This clonotype originated in a man in his late teens or twenties with active or convalescent COVID-19. The DNA for the CDR3 is TGTGCCAGCAGCCGGGGACTAGCGGGAACAAATGAGCAGTTCTTC. Translating it yields CASSRGLAGTNEQFF.